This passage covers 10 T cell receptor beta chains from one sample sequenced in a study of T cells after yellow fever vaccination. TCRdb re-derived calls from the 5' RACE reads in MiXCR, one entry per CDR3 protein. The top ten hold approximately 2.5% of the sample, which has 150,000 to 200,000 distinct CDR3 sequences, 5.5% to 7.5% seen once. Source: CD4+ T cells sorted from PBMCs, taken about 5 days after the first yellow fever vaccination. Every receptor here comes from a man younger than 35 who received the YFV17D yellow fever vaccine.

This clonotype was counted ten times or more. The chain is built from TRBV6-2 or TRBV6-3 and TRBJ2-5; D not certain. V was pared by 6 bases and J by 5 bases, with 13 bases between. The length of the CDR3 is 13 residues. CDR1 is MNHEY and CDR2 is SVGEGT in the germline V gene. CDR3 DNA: TGTGCCAGCAGCTCCTCCTTAGGGGAGACCCAGTACTTC. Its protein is CASSSSLGETQYF.

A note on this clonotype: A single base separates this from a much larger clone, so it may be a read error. As DNA, the CDR3 is TGTGCCAGCAATCGCGACTCCTATAATTCACCCCTCCACTTT. Residues: CASNRDSYNSPLHF. The rearrangement links TRBV6-1 to TRBJ1-6; D is unclear. Germline-derived CDR1 and CDR2 are MNHNS and SASEGT. The CDR3 is made up of 14 amino acids. Trimming removed 7 bases from V and 0 bases from J, with 7 bases in between.

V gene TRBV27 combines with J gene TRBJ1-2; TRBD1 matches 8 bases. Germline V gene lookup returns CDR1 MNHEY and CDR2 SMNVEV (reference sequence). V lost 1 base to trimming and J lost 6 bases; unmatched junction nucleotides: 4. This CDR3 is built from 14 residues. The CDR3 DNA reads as TGTGCCAGCAGTTTATACCCAGGGGGCAATGGCTACACCTTC. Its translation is CASSLYPGGNGYTF.

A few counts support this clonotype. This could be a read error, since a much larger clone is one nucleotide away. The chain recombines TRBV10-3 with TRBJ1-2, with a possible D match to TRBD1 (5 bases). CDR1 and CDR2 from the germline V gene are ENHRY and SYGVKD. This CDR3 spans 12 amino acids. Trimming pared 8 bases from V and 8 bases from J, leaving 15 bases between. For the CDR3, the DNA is TGTGCCATCCGCGTTGGGGCAAGCGGCTACACCTTC. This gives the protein CAIRVGASGYTF.

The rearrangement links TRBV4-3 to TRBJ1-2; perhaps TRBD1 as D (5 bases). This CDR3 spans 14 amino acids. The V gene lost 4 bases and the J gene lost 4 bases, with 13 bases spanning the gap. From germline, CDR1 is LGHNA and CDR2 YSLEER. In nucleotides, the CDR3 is TGCGCCAGCAGCCGAACGGGGACGTCCTATGGCTACACCTTC. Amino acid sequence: CASSRTGTSYGYTF.

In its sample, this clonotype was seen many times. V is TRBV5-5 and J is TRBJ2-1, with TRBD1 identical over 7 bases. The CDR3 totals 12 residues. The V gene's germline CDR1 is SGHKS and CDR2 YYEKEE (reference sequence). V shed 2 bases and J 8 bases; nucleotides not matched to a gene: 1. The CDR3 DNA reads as TGTGCCAGCAGCTTCGACAGGGATGAGCAGTTCTTC. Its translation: CASSFDRDEQFF.

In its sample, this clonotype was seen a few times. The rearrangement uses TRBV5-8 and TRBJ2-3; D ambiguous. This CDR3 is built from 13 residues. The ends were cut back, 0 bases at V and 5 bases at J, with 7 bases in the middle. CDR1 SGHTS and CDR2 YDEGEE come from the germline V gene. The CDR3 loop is CASSLAVRDTQYF. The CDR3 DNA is TGTGCCAGCAGCTTGGCCGTTCGAGATACGCAGTATTTT.

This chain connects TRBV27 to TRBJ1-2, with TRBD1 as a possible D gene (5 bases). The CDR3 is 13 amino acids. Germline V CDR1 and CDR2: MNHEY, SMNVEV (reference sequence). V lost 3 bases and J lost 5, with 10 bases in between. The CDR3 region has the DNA TGTGCCAGCAGTTTGAAGGGGAATTATGGCTACACCTTC. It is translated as CASSLKGNYGYTF.

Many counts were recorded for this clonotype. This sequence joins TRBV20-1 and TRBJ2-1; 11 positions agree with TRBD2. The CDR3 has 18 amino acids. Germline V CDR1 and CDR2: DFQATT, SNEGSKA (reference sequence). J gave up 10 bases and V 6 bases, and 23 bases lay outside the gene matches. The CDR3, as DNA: TGCAGTGCCCCCTTAACTCTAGCGGGGGGTCAAACTTCTCGGGAGCAGTTCTTC. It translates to CSAPLTLAGGQTSREQFF.

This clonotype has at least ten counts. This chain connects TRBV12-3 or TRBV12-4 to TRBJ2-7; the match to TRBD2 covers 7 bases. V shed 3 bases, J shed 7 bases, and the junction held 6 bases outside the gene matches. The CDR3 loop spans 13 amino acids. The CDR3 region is CASSFVPGGEQYF. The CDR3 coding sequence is TGTGCCAGCAGTTTTGTCCCCGGGGGGGAGCAGTACTTC.